Following are 19 T cell receptor beta chains from one sample sequenced in a study of T cells after yellow fever vaccination. TCRdb re-called the 5' RACE reads with MiXCR, one entry per CDR3 protein. The sample includes hundreds of thousands of distinct CDR3 sequences, about 12% of them seen just once. The sequencing here drew on PBMCs, taken on the day of the yellow fever booster vaccination. Every receptor here comes from a young man who received the YFV17D yellow fever vaccine.

This clonotype was seen a handful of times. The chain employs TRBV19 and TRBJ1-1; D is unresolved. With 4 bases removed from V and 6 bases from J, the gap between germline ends came to 6 bases. The length of the CDR3 is 11 residues. Germline CDR1 is LNHDA and CDR2 is SQIVND (reference sequence). DNA of the CDR3: TGTGCCAGTAGTAGGCGGGCTGAAGCTTTCTTT. Protein sequence: CASSRRAEAFF.

This clonotype was observed a few times. J is TRBJ1-4 and V is TRBV7-2; no firm D call. This CDR3 comprises 13 residues. Germline V lookup: CDR1 SGHTA, CDR2 FQGNSA. Deletions cut 3 bases from V and 7 bases from J, with 9 bases between. CDR3 DNA sequence: TGTGCCAGCAGCTTCCGCAGAACTGAAAAACTGTTTTTT. It codes for CASSFRRTEKLFF.

The chain has TRBV20-1 and TRBJ2-3, with a possible D match to TRBD1 (5 bases). The CDR3 totals 13 residues. Deletions cut 5 bases from V and 2 bases from J, with 11 bases between. CDR1 is DFQATT and CDR2 is SNEGSKA in the germline V gene (reference sequence). CDR3: CSAFRTYTDTQYF. The CDR3 DNA follows: TGCAGTGCTTTCCGGACATACACAGATACGCAGTATTTT.

This clonotype was seen ten or more times. The chain employs TRBV7-6 and TRBJ2-3; TRBD1 agrees at 8 bases. The CDR3 runs to 15 residues. V lost 3 bases, J lost 1 base, and 3 bases stayed unmatched. Germline V gene sequence: CDR1 SGHVS, CDR2 FNYEAQ. The CDR3 region has the DNA TGTGCCAGCAGCTTGCAGGGGGCAGGCACAGATACGCAGTATTTT. It translates to CASSLQGAGTDTQYF.

The CDR3: CSASKGGSFSYEQYF. CDR3 nucleotide sequence: TGCAGTGCTAGTAAGGGCGGGAGTTTCTCCTACGAGCAGTACTTC. V is TRBV20-1 and J is TRBJ2-7, with 7 bases lining up with TRBD2. Per germline, CDR1 DFQATT and CDR2 SNEGSKA (reference sequence). The CDR3 is 15 residues long. V dropped 3 bases and J dropped 0; count of bases not matched to a gene: 8.

The chain has TRBV5-4 and TRBJ2-1, with 7 bases lining up with TRBD2. In germline, CDR1 is SGHNT, CDR2 YYREEE (reference sequence). The ends lost 0 bases at V and 3 bases at J; junction bases unmatched: 3. The CDR3 runs to 15 residues. CDR3 in DNA: TGTGCCAGCAGCTTGGCTAGCGGATACTACAATGAGCAGTTCTTC. This gives the protein CASSLASGYYNEQFF.

This clonotype was seen just once. The genes are TRBV6-5 and TRBJ2-1; 8 nucleotides match TRBD2. Losses at the gene ends were 2 bases for V and 7 bases for J; bases not matched to a gene: 7. Germline V gene lookup returns CDR1 MNHEY and CDR2 SVGAGI. This CDR3 comprises 15 residues. The CDR3 DNA reads TGTGCCAGCAGTTACGGGACTAGATCCCCTAATGAGCAGTTCTTC. Translating it yields CASSYGTRSPNEQFF.

This clonotype occurred a few times. V gene TRBV20-1 combines with J gene TRBJ1-1; D is ambiguous. CDR1 is DFQATT, CDR2 SNEGSKA, per germline (reference sequence). The CDR3 consists of 15 residues. The V gene lost 3 bases and the J gene lost 0 bases, with 14 bases spanning the gap. For the CDR3, the DNA is TGCAGTGCTAGGAAGGGCAGTACCATGAACACTGAAGCTTTCTTT. Residues: CSARKGSTMNTEAFF.

The V call is TRBV12-3 or TRBV12-4, the J call TRBJ1-1; maybe TRBD1 (6 bases). The CDR3 totals 15 residues. Trimming cost V 4 bases and J 5 bases, with 17 bases left between them. CDR3 residues: CASSSPAGGRTEAFF. CDR3 in DNA: TGTGCCAGCAGTTCACCGGCCGGGGGCAGGACTGAAGCTTTCTTT.

This clonotype was seen only a few times. The J gene is TRBJ2-2, the V gene TRBV12-3 or TRBV12-4, with 8 bases aligning to TRBD2. The CDR3 is made up of 15 amino acids. With V trimmed by 7 bases and J by 6 bases, 10 bases remained unmatched. CDR3 sequence reads: CASNKDGTSPGELFF. CDR3 DNA sequence: TGTGCCAGCAACAAAGACGGGACTAGTCCCGGGGAGCTGTTTTTT.

There are many counts of this clonotype. The genes are TRBV12-3 or TRBV12-4 and TRBJ2-3, with TRBD2 identical over 9 bases. The junction had 9 bases not matched to a gene; V was cut back by 6 bases and J by 2 bases. The CDR3 runs 16 residues. CDR3 sequence reads: CASRGGAGGVTDTQYF. The CDR3, as DNA: TGTGCCAGCAGGGGCGGAGCGGGAGGTGTCACAGATACGCAGTATTTT.

This clonotype appeared a few times. The V call is TRBV15, the J call TRBJ1-1; D may be TRBD1 (5 bases). Germline loops: CDR1 LNHNV, CDR2 YYDKDF (reference sequence). Trimming left V 2 bases short and J 1 base short, with 8 bases between. CDR3 size: 14 residues. CDR3 nucleotide sequence: TGTGCCACCAGCAGACCCAGGGCGAACACTGAAGCTTTCTTT. This translates into CATSRPRANTEAFF.

The chain has TRBV28 and TRBJ1-5, with 9 bases that match TRBD1. Germline V gene data show CDR1 as MDHEN and CDR2 as SYDVKM. The ends lost 5 bases at V and 0 bases at J; junction bases unmatched: 5. CDR3 size: 16 residues. The DNA for the CDR3 is TGTGCCAGCAGTCCTCCGACAGGGGGTAGCAATCAGCCCCAGCATTTT. Residues: CASSPPTGGSNQPQHF.

The genes are TRBV10-2 and TRBJ2-2; 11 bases are shared with TRBD2. With 4 bases clipped from V and 8 bases from J, the junction kept 6 bases outside the gene matches. Germline lookup yields CDR1 WSHSY and CDR2 SAAADI. CDR3 length: 15 residues. The CDR3 loop is CASSGQLAGEGELFF. CDR3 coding DNA: TGCGCCAGCAGTGGTCAACTAGCGGGAGAAGGGGAGCTGTTTTTT.

This clonotype was picked up a small number of times. The chain couples TRBV29-1 to TRBJ1-1; D unresolved. Trimming shortened V by 8 bases and J by 5 bases, and 15 bases separated the two germline ends. The germline V gene encodes CDR1 SQVTM and CDR2 ANQGSEA. This CDR3 contains 12 residues. The CDR3 protein is CSLSRVGTEAFF. CDR3 sequence (DNA): TGCAGCCTCTCGAGGGTCGGGACTGAAGCTTTCTTT.

This clonotype was recorded a few times. The chain recombines TRBV15 with TRBJ2-5; 7 positions match TRBD1. V shed 1 base and J 4 bases; nucleotides not matched to a gene: 6. Germline V gene data show CDR1 as LNHNV and CDR2 as YYDKDF (reference sequence). CDR3 size: 15 residues. For the CDR3, the DNA is TGTGCCACCAGCAGAGTGACAGGGAAAGGAGAGACCCAGTACTTC. Its translation is CATSRVTGKGETQYF.

This clonotype was seen a handful of times. J is TRBJ2-5 and V is TRBV5-5; the match to TRBD1 covers 12 bases. Losses at the gene ends were 2 bases for V and 4 bases for J; bases not matched to a gene: 6. The CDR3 runs to 16 residues. Germline V CDR1 and CDR2: SGHKS, YYEKEE (reference sequence). DNA of the CDR3: TGTGCCAGCAGCTTAGGCGGGACAGGGGGCCGAGAGACCCAGTACTTC. This sequence encodes CASSLGGTGGRETQYF. Based on the CDR3 plus reference TRBV5-5 and TRBJ2-5, the full variable domain is DAGVTQSPTHLIKTRGQQVTLRCSPISGHKSVSWYQQVLGQGPQFIFQYYEKEERGRGNFPDRFSARQFPNYSSELNVNALLLGDSALYLCASSLGGTGGRETQYFGPGTRLLVL.

This clonotype was observed a few times. The chain couples TRBV7-2 to TRBJ2-2; a weak D match, TRBD2 (7 bases). V lost 7 bases and J lost 4, with 16 bases in between. The CDR3 has 15 amino acids. Germline values: CDR1 SGHTA, CDR2 FQGNSA. The CDR3 region has the DNA TGTGCCAGCACCTGGAGGGGGGAGGGCACCGGGGAGCTGTTTTTT. Its translation: CASTWRGEGTGELFF. Variable domain in full (rest from reference TRBV7-2 and TRBJ2-2): GAGVSQSPSNKVTEKGKDVELRCDPISGHTALYWYRQSLGQGLEFLIYFQGNSAPDKSGLPSDRFSAERTGGSVSTLTIQRTQQEDSAVYLCASTWRGEGTGELFFGEGSRLTVL.

This clonotype was counted between two and nine times. The rearrangement links TRBV15 to TRBJ2-7, with 10 bases aligning to TRBD1. The CDR3 is 15 residues long. Germline V gene lookup returns CDR1 LNHNV and CDR2 YYDKDF (reference sequence). The junction had 2 bases not matched to a gene; V was cut back by 1 base and J by 2 bases. The CDR3 DNA sequence: TGTGCCACCAGCAGAGGGGACAGGGGAACCTACGAGCAGTACTTC. Amino acids: CATSRGDRGTYEQYF.